What follows is one T cell receptor beta chain and its context. Its target is unknown. This specimen comes from a study of T cells in Graves' hyperthyroidism and ophthalmopathy. Study results and limitations: Model output signaled ophthalmopathy a median approximately six months ahead of onset. The blood repertoire included most of the expanded thyroid clonotypes above 0.001.

This CDR3 is 15 amino acids long. The trim removed 8 bases at V and 3 bases at J, leaving 13 bases unmatched. Germline V gene sequence: CDR1 MNHNS, CDR2 SASEGT. In the ophthalmopathy cohort, Clinical Activity Score was at least 3, NOSPECS grade at least 4, and duration under 3 months. It was uncontrolled infection, other autoimmune disease, pregnancy or lactation that excluded patients. Researchers amplified the TCR beta CDR3 regions from RNA transcripts. Using the HTBI primer set, a first-round RT-PCR was run on the TCR CDR3. TCRdb analysed the multiplex PCR reads with MiXCR anew, one entry per CDR3 protein. The profile covers some 650,000 distinct CDR3 sequences, with approximately 16% appearing a single time and more than 3% taken by the ten largest.

Material for sequencing was blood. J is TRBJ2-7 and V is TRBV6-1; 7 bases map to TRBD1. The sequence came from a woman aged 40-49 years with Graves' ophthalmopathy. CDR3 protein: CASATGQGGGYEQYF. As DNA, the CDR3 is TGTGCCAGCGCCACGGGACAAGGGGGCGGCTACGAGCAGTACTTC.